Described below is a single TCR beta chain sequence and its context. The CDR3 runs 12 residues. Between the trimmed V and J ends, which lost 6 bases and 2 bases, there was a span of 8 bases. Germline assignment: CDR1 SQVTM and CDR2 ANQGSEA. Repertoires were generated with immunoSEQ multiplex PCR, while TCRdb's copy carries only in-frame clones and drops some. Of some 160,000 clones listed, 80% to 85% were seen once; the top ten hold roughly 10%. This sample is drawn from a study of blood T cell repertoires in COVID-19. The sequenced sample was peripheral blood. V gene TRBV29-1 combines with J gene TRBJ1-3, with D possibly being TRBD1 (5 bases). The receptor's source is a man aged 70-80 years with active or convalescent COVID-19. The CDR3 protein is CSVTGPGNTIYF. In DNA form, the CDR3 reads TGCAGCGTAACAGGCCCTGGAAACACCATATATTTT.